This TCR beta chain was found in a study of blood T cell repertoires in COVID-19. Study-level background: The origin of the acute and convalescent COVID-19 samples was the United States, Italy and Spain. PBMCs, B-cell-depleted T cells, or T cells were the source of the cDNA or gDNA that made up the material.

With 1 base removed from V and 0 bases from J, the gap between germline ends came to 12 bases. The CDR3 is 17 residues long. Germline V CDR1 and CDR2: KGHSH, LQKENI. Methods used by the authors: Researchers report that nucleated cell counts were estimated from reference gene primer amplification. The assay was immunoSEQ multiplex PCR, and TCRdb's table has in-frame clones only and misses some. V, J and clone size reflect that table, while D and trimming were determined from the DNA. The sample consists of roughly 90,000 clones, 75% to 90% of them appearing once. The sample comprised peripheral blood. The rearrangement links TRBV18 to TRBJ1-4; no definite D call. The clonotype originates from a man older than 75 with acute or convalescent COVID-19. Here the CDR3 reads CASSPQRTGATNEKLFF. CDR3 in DNA: TGTGCCAGCTCACCACAGCGTACGGGAGCAACTAATGAAAAACTGTTTTTT.